This T cell receptor (beta chain) was identified during a study of type 1 regulatory T cells. Study-wide results and limits: Type 1 regulatory T cells had a more restricted TCR repertoire than non-type 1 regulatory T cells.

This clonotype was picked up a small number of times. The target antigen is unknown. TCRdb processed the reads anew with MiXCR; each CDR3 protein has one entry. Of approximately 42,000 distinct CDR3 sequences in the sample, 12% were seen once. J was trimmed by 4 bases and V by 3 bases; bases with no gene match: 3. Germline CDR1 SGHRS, CDR2 YFSETQ. This CDR3 contains 14 residues. The chain is built from TRBV5-1 and TRBJ1-1; TRBD1 matches 10 bases. The sequence was collected from a human donor in good health. What was sequenced was cultured non-Tr1 T cells, either the whole culture or a sorted T cell fraction (not recorded which). The chain's CDR3 is CASSWRTGGTEAFF. For the CDR3, the DNA is TGCGCCAGCAGCTGGAGGACAGGGGGCACTGAAGCTTTCTTT.